The clone carrying this TCR beta chain has just a few counts. What it recognizes is unknown. Germline V gene sequence: CDR1 SGHVS, CDR2 FNYEAQ. The V gene end was trimmed by 6 bases and the J gene end by 4 bases; junction bases not matched to a gene: 17. The CDR3 loop spans 18 amino acids. MiXCR, applied by TCRdb to the reads, yields one record per CDR3 protein. The sample yields 90,000 to 120,000 distinct CDR3 sequences, roughly 41% seen once. This sample is part of a study of T cell repertoires in cytomegalovirus infection. Study in general: Well-studied HLA-B-restricted epitopes and recently identified HLA-C-restricted epitopes of CMV were both used in the study. Public TCR beta signatures indicated both CMV infection and matching HLA type.

Study findings and constraints: HLA-C-restricted CMV-specific TCR beta clonotypes were dominant in the ex vivo response.

The chain carries TRBV7-6 and TRBJ2-7, with TRBD1 matching 11 bases. This TCR was sampled from a human donor in good health (CMV status not recorded). Some clones in this sample may be carry-over from other donors' samples. Sequencing used CD8+ T cells from cultured PBMCs, obtained from culture after CMV antigen stimulation. CDR3 bases: TGTGCCAGCAGTCCGGACAGGGGGCAATTCGCTAGTATTTACGAGCAGTACTTC. Protein: CASSPDRGQFASIYEQYF.